This T cell receptor (beta chain) was observed in a study of OX40 agonist ivuxolimab in advanced cancers. Some clones are missing from TCRdb's copy, which holds only in-frame ones; the method was immunoSEQ multiplex PCR. This table has tens of thousands of clones, roughly 89% appearing once. Germline CDR1 SGHNT, CDR2 YYREEE (reference sequence). CDR3 length: 13 residues. Between the trimmed V and J ends, which lost 2 bases and 4 bases, there was a span of 7 bases. This receptor was taken from an adult with an advanced solid tumor such as melanoma, head and neck, liver or kidney cancer. This chain joins TRBV5-4 and TRBJ1-5; unclear D gene. The sample consisted of CD4+ or CD8+ T cells sorted from blood, taken in a trial of the OX40 agonist ivuxolimab. The CDR3 DNA reads TGTGCCAGCAGCTTCGACACAAATCAGCCCCAGCATTTT. The encoded protein is CASSFDTNQPQHF.